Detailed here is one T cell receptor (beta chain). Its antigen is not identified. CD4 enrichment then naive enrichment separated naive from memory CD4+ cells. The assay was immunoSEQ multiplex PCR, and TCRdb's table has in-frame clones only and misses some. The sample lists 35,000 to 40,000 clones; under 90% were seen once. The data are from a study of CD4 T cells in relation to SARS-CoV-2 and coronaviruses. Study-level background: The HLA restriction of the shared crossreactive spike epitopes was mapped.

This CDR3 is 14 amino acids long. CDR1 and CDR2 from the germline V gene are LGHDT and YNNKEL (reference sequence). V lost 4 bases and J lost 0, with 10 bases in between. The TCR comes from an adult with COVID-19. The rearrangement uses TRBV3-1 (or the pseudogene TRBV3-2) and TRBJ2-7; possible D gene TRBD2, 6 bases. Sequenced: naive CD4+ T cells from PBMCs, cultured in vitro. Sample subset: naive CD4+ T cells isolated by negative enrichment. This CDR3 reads CASSPRDSSYEQYF. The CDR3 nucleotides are TGTGCCAGCAGCCCCCGGGACTCCTCCTACGAGCAGTACTTC.